This T cell receptor (beta chain) was retrieved from a study of technical replicates of blood from a handful of donors. TCRdb's copy holds only in-frame clones and misses some; the assay was immunoSEQ multiplex PCR. This repertoire shows about 82,000 clones, roughly 90% found once; its top ten account for approximately 0.25%. Sample: T cells isolated from PBMCs. This clonotype was sampled from a human donor in good health.

The CDR3, as DNA: TGTGCCAGCAGACTTAGCGGGAGAGGGTTTGGGGAGACCCAGTACTTC. Amino acid sequence: CASRLSGRGFGETQYF. The chain has TRBV27 and TRBJ2-5, with 9 bases identical to TRBD2. The CDR3 spans 16 residues. Germline-derived CDR1 and CDR2 are MNHEY and SMNVEV (reference sequence). V lost 6 bases to trimming and J lost 5 bases; unmatched junction nucleotides: 13.